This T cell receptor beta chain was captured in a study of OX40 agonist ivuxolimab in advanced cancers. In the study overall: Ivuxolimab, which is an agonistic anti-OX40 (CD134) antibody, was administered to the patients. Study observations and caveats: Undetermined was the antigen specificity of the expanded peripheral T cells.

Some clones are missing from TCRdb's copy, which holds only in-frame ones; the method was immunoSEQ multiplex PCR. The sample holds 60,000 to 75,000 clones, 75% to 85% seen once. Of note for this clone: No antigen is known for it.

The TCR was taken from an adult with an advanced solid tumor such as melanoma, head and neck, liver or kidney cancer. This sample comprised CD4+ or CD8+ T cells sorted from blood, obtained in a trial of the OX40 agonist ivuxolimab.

CDR3 DNA: TGTGCCAGCAGCCAAGGGAGACAGGGACCGACCGGGGAGCTGTTTTTT. Translation gives CASSQGRQGPTGELFF. The V call is TRBV4-2, the J call TRBJ2-2; TRBD1 matches 7 bases. From germline, CDR1 is LGHNA and CDR2 YNFKEQ. The CDR3 is 16 amino acids. J was trimmed by 5 bases and V by 1 base; bases with no gene match: 7.